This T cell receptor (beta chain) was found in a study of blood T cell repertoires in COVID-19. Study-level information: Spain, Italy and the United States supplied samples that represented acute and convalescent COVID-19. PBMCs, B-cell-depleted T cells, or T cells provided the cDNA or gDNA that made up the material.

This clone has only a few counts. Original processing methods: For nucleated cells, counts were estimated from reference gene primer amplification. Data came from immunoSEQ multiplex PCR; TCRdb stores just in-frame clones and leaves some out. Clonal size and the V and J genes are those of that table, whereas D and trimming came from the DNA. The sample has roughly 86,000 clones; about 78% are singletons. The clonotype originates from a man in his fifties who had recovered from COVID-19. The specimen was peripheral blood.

The CDR3, as DNA: TGTGCCAGCAGCGTAACGCCGGGGTTCACTGAAGCTTTCTTT. Its protein product is CASSVTPGFTEAFF. V gene TRBV9 combines with J gene TRBJ1-1; D is unresolved. The CDR3 has 14 residues. Germline V lookup: CDR1 SGDLS, CDR2 YYNGEE. Trimming pared 1 base from V and 4 bases from J, leaving 11 bases between. Full variable domain (rest looked up from reference TRBV9 and TRBJ1-1): DSGVTQTPKHLITATGQRVTLRCSPRSGDLSVYWYQQSLDQGLQFLIQYYNGEERAKGNILERFSAQQFPDLHSELNLSSLELGDSALYFCASSVTPGFTEAFFGQGTRLTVV.